This TCR beta chain was observed in a study of control samples from healthy donors and cancer patients. Clones were read by immunoSEQ multiplex PCR, and TCRdb kept only the in-frame ones, dropping some. Of some 100,000 clones in the sample, 88% were seen once. Germline V gives CDR1 MNHNS, CDR2 SASEGT. The CDR3 loop spans 15 amino acids. V shed 2 bases and J shed 0 bases, with 7 bases lying between them. The TCR comes from a man aged 30 to 45 in good health. The chain carries TRBV6-1 and TRBJ1-4; D not certain. Sequencing used blood. The CDR3 reads CASSEREATNEKLFF. For the CDR3, the DNA is TGTGCCAGCAGTGAACGGGAGGCAACTAATGAAAAACTGTTTTTT.